This record looks at one TCR beta chain sequence and its context. This entry belongs to a study of Ad26.COV2.S vaccination and SARS-CoV-2 variants. The CDR3 has 17 amino acids. Germline V CDR1 and CDR2: MDHEN, SYDVKM. V lost 8 bases and J lost 1, with 20 bases in between. The assay was immunoSEQ multiplex PCR, and TCRdb's table has in-frame clones only and misses some. The table lists 300,000 to 400,000 clones, 75% to 90% of them singletons. Treatment noted: around 19 received Ad26.COV2.S at low or high dose, single or two shots; about 5 received placebo; per-sample allocation not given. Sampling took place 63 days after the first vaccine or placebo injection.

The rearrangement uses TRBV28 and TRBJ1-4, with D perhaps matching TRBD1 (6 bases). Sequences were derived from peripheral blood, sampled in a trial of Ad26.COV2.S vaccine versus placebo. This TCR was sampled from a person aged 18-60 years who received the Ad26.COV2.S COVID-19 vaccine or a placebo. The CDR3 sequence: CASQTGSQWITNEKLFF. DNA for the CDR3: TGTGCCAGCCAAACAGGGAGTCAGTGGATAACTAATGAAAAACTGTTTTTT.